This T cell receptor (beta chain) was recovered during a study of blood T cell repertoires in COVID-19. Background on the study: COVID-19 samples, acute and convalescent, were from the United States, Italy and Spain.

Authors' data handling: Amplification of reference gene primers was used by the study to estimate nucleated cell counts. The data were produced by immunoSEQ multiplex PCR, yet TCRdb's version contains in-frame clones alone and is incomplete. The V and J calls and clone size come from that table; D and trimming were worked out from the DNA. The sample holds nearly 350,000 clones, about 83% seen once. The ends were cut back, 4 bases at V and 5 bases at J, with 17 bases in the middle. The CDR3 has 15 amino acids. The germline gives CDR1 MGHDK, CDR2 SYGVNS. The chain links TRBV25-1 to TRBJ2-5; D may be TRBD2 (6 bases). The sequence came from a man between 25 and 39 years old with active or convalescent COVID-19. Sequenced sample: peripheral blood. CDR3 in DNA: TGTGCCAGCAGTGGGGCCGGAGGGGTTCAGGAGACCCAGTACTTC. Encoded protein: CASSGAGGVQETQYF.